A selection of T cell receptor beta chains follows, all from one sample in a study of human T cells and chemical hapten exposure. From the RACE reads, TCRdb called clonotypes with MiXCR, one entry per CDR3 protein. Among some 400,000 distinct CDR3 sequences, 5.1% were seen once, and the ten largest hold 2.5% to 3%. The input for sequencing was whole blood, taken in connection with sensitization to the hapten diphenylcyclopropenone (DPC). The receptors come from a woman aged 45-65 years with alopecia areata. Some clones in this sample may be carry-over from other donors' samples. CDR3s include the opening cysteine and the closing phenylalanine or tryptophan. Fields, in order: J gene, V gene, clone size, D gene, CDR3 DNA, CDR3 protein. D genes are given only for firm matches. Not all rows give a size; the values are once, few, many and, for expanded clones, a class.

J: TRBJ1-5; V: TRBV6-2/TRBV6-3; size: .; D: TRBD1; DNA: TGTGCCAGCAGGAACGACAGGGAGGGTAGCAATCAGCCCCAGCATTTT; CDR3: CASRNDREGSNQPQHF
J: TRBJ2-3; V: TRBV7-2; size: many; D: .; DNA: TGTGCCAGCAGCTTAGGTCCGGGAGGCACAGATACGCAGTATTTT; CDR3: CASSLGPGGTDTQYF
J: TRBJ1-6; V: TRBV12-3/TRBV12-4; size: .; D: TRBD1; DNA: TGTGCCAGCACCGGACAGGGGGCTGGTAATTCACCCCTCCACTTT; CDR3: CASTGQGAGNSPLHF
J: TRBJ2-3; V: TRBV20-1; size: many; D: .; DNA: TGCAGTGCTAGAGACAGACGAAAAGATACGCAGTATTTT; CDR3: CSARDRRKDTQYF
J: TRBJ2-6; V: TRBV7-3; size: many; D: .; DNA: TGTGCCAGCAGCTTAAGAGCAGGGCCCTTGGGGGCCAACGTCCTGACTTTC; CDR3: CASSLRAGPLGANVLTF
J: TRBJ2-2; V: TRBV10-3; size: few; D: TRBD1; DNA: TGTGCCATCGGGGACAGGGAAACGACCGGGGAGCTGTTTTTT; CDR3: CAIGDRETTGELFF
J: TRBJ1-6; V: TRBV27; size: few; D: .; DNA: TGTGCCAGCGGCGGATATAATTCACCCCTCCACTTT; CDR3: CASGGYNSPLHF
J: TRBJ1-2; V: TRBV7-9; size: .; D: .; DNA: TGTGCCAGCAGCTTATCCGCAGGTCTAGACTACACCTTC; CDR3: CASSLSAGLDYTF
J: TRBJ1-5; V: TRBV6-2/TRBV6-3; size: .; D: TRBD1; DNA: TGTGCCAGCAGACGGACAGGGGGCGCGGAGAATCAGCCCCAGCATTTT; CDR3: CASRRTGGAENQPQHF
J: TRBJ2-6; V: TRBV6-2/TRBV6-3; size: many; D: .; DNA: TGTGCCAGCAGAGTCCCTGGGTTAGTTGGGGCCAACGTCCTGACTTTC; CDR3: CASRVPGLVGANVLTF
J: TRBJ1-2; V: TRBV10-2; size: .; D: .; DNA: TGCGCCAGCAGTGAGTTCAGGCTAACTAACTATGGCTACACCTTC; CDR3: CASSEFRLTNYGYTF
J: TRBJ2-7; V: TRBV3-1; size: .; D: .; DNA: TGTGCCAGCAGCCAAGATTCCGGTTCCTACGAGCAGTACTTC; CDR3: CASSQDSGSYEQYF
J: TRBJ2-1; V: TRBV6-2/TRBV6-3; size: many; D: TRBD2; DNA: TGTGCCAGCAGTTATGGAGGTACTAGCGGGAGGGATGAGCAGTTCTTC; CDR3: CASSYGGTSGRDEQFF
J: TRBJ2-4; V: TRBV2; size: few; D: .; DNA: TGTGCCAGCTTCAGGGGCCACGCGGGAGCCAAAAACATTCAGTACTTC; CDR3: CASFRGHAGAKNIQYF
J: TRBJ2-1; V: TRBV24-1; size: many; D: TRBD2; DNA: TGTGCCACCAGTGCCCTGACTAGCGGGGAGGTGGCAGAGCAGTTCTTC; CDR3: CATSALTSGEVAEQFF
J: TRBJ2-5; V: TRBV5-1; size: many; D: .; DNA: TGCGCCAGCAGCCAAGGGTCTGTGGAGACCCAGTACTTC; CDR3: CASSQGSVETQYF
J: TRBJ2-7; V: TRBV3-1; size: many; D: .; DNA: TGTGCCAGCAGCCAAGAGGCAGAGCAGTACTTC; CDR3: CASSQEAEQYF
J: TRBJ2-7; V: TRBV29-1; size: .; D: TRBD1; DNA: TGCAGCGTTGAAGAAATACAGGGGATGGCCTACGAGCAGTACTTC; CDR3: CSVEEIQGMAYEQYF
J: TRBJ1-4; V: TRBV12-3/TRBV12-4; size: many; D: .; DNA: TGTGCCAGCAGTTTTAGTGGGTCTAATGAAAAACTGTTTTTT; CDR3: CASSFSGSNEKLFF
J: TRBJ2-1; V: TRBV12-3/TRBV12-4; size: many; D: TRBD2; DNA: TGTGCCAGCTCCCTAGCGGGAGGGCGCAATGAGCAGTTCTTC; CDR3: CASSLAGGRNEQFF
J: TRBJ1-2; V: TRBV23-1; size: few; D: .; DNA: TGCGCCAGCAGTACAGGACAGAGTCTTAACTATGGCTACACCTTC; CDR3: CASSTGQSLNYGYTF
J: TRBJ2-3; V: TRBV5-4; size: many; D: .; DNA: TGTGCCAGCAGCTTGGATGTCCGCACAGATACGCAGTATTTT; CDR3: CASSLDVRTDTQYF
J: TRBJ1-1; V: TRBV6-5; size: few; D: .; DNA: TGTGCCAGCAGTTACAACGGACCGGGGCCGGTGAACACTGAAGCTTTCTTT; CDR3: CASSYNGPGPVNTEAFF
J: TRBJ2-7; V: TRBV9; size: many; D: .; DNA: TGTGCCAGCAGCGTAGGGCCAAGGCCCTCCTACGAGCAGTACTTC; CDR3: CASSVGPRPSYEQYF
J: TRBJ2-5; V: TRBV6-6; size: many; D: .; DNA: TGTGCCAGCAGTTCGAGCCCCCGAGAGACCCAGTACTTC; CDR3: CASSSSPRETQYF
J: TRBJ2-3; V: TRBV5-1; size: many; D: TRBD2; DNA: TGCGCCAGCAGCTTGGATCAGGGAGGGGCGCCTAGCACAGATACGCAGTATTTT; CDR3: CASSLDQGGAPSTDTQYF
J: TRBJ2-1; V: TRBV20-1; size: .; D: .; DNA: TGCAGTGCTAGAGATAGGGGCTTAGCGGCCGCCAAATTCTACAATGAGCAGTTCTTC; CDR3: CSARDRGLAAAKFYNEQFF
J: TRBJ1-5; V: TRBV18; size: .; D: .; DNA: TGTGCCAGCTCACAGGGGGGGGGCCGAAGCAATCAGCCCCAGCATTTT; CDR3: CASSQGGGRSNQPQHF
J: TRBJ2-7; V: TRBV29-1; size: .; D: TRBD1; DNA: TGCAGCGATCGGGGACAGGGAGGCCACGAGCAGTACTTC; CDR3: CSDRGQGGHEQYF
J: TRBJ1-1; V: TRBV7-8; size: few; D: TRBD1; DNA: TGTGCCAGCAGCCAATGGACAGGGGATCATTCTGAAGCTTTCTTT; CDR3: CASSQWTGDHSEAFF
J: TRBJ1-4; V: TRBV5-6; size: few; D: .; DNA: TGTGCCAGCAGCCAAGGGGCTACCTCTACTAATGAAAAACTGTTTTTT; CDR3: CASSQGATSTNEKLFF
J: TRBJ2-3; V: TRBV10-3; size: many; D: TRBD2; DNA: TGTGCCATCAGCCCGTCCGGGACTAGCGGCACAGATACGCAGTATTTT; CDR3: CAISPSGTSGTDTQYF
J: TRBJ2-3; V: TRBV5-1; size: many; D: .; DNA: TGCGCCAGCAGCTTGGACAGGGCCACAGATACGCAGTATTTT; CDR3: CASSLDRATDTQYF
J: TRBJ1-1; V: TRBV7-8; size: many; D: .; DNA: TGTGCCAGCAGCTTAGCAAGACAGAACCCGAACACTGAAGCTTTCTTT; CDR3: CASSLARQNPNTEAFF
J: TRBJ1-5; V: TRBV4-1; size: .; D: .; DNA: TGCGCCAGCAGCCAAGATCTCTCCGTAGGGCAGCCCCAGCATTTT; CDR3: CASSQDLSVGQPQHF
J: TRBJ2-3; V: TRBV28; size: .; D: .; DNA: TGTGCCAGCAGTTTAGTGGCGCCGCTCCGTACAGATACGCAGTATTTT; CDR3: CASSLVAPLRTDTQYF
J: TRBJ2-4; V: TRBV2; size: few; D: .; DNA: TGTGCCAGCACTCCGGACATGCCCCGGAACATTCAGTACTTC; CDR3: CASTPDMPRNIQYF
J: TRBJ2-1; V: TRBV4-2; size: .; D: .; DNA: TGTGCCAGCAGCCGGGGGCGGGGCGACAATGAGCAGTTCTTC; CDR3: CASSRGRGDNEQFF
J: TRBJ2-3; V: TRBV5-1; size: many; D: .; DNA: TGCGCCAGCAGATCCTCCCCCACAGATACGCAGTATTTT; CDR3: CASRSSPTDTQYF
J: TRBJ2-6; V: TRBV27; size: .; D: .; DNA: TGTGCCAGCAGTTTTTTGCGCGTAAGCTCTGGGGCCAACGTCCTGACTTTC; CDR3: CASSFLRVSSGANVLTF
J: TRBJ2-7; V: TRBV28; size: .; D: .; DNA: TGTGCCAGCAGTTTCGGCGCCCTCGAGCAGTACTTC; CDR3: CASSFGALEQYF
J: TRBJ1-6; V: TRBV16; size: .; D: TRBD1; DNA: TGTGCCAGCAGCGGGACGGGACAGGGGGGTTCACCCCTCCACTTT; CDR3: CASSGTGQGGSPLHF
J: TRBJ2-3; V: TRBV28; size: many; D: TRBD2; DNA: TGTGCCAGCACCGGGACTAGCGGGACTAGCACAGATACGCAGTATTTT; CDR3: CASTGTSGTSTDTQYF
J: TRBJ2-3; V: TRBV10-3; size: .; D: .; DNA: TGTGCCATCAGTGAGTCTGGGGTCCCAAGCACAGATACGCAGTATTTT; CDR3: CAISESGVPSTDTQYF
J: TRBJ2-1; V: TRBV29-1; size: many; D: .; DNA: TGCAGCGTTGAAGGGACAGCGGGTGAGCAGTTCTTC; CDR3: CSVEGTAGEQFF
J: TRBJ1-5; V: TRBV5-1; size: .; D: .; DNA: TGCGCCAGCAGCCTCACCATTAATCAGCCCCAGCATTTT; CDR3: CASSLTINQPQHF
J: TRBJ1-6; V: TRBV5-1; size: .; D: TRBD1; DNA: TGCGCCAGCAGACCGGGACAGGGGGACTGGAATTCACCCCTCCACTTT; CDR3: CASRPGQGDWNSPLHF
J: TRBJ2-2; V: TRBV6-5; size: many; D: .; DNA: TGTGCCAGCAGTTTCCCCCCGACCGGGGAGCTGTTTTTT; CDR3: CASSFPPTGELFF
J: TRBJ1-1; V: TRBV6-5; size: .; D: TRBD1; DNA: TGTGCCAGCAGTTCTGGACAGGGTTTCACTGAAGCTTTCTTT; CDR3: CASSSGQGFTEAFF